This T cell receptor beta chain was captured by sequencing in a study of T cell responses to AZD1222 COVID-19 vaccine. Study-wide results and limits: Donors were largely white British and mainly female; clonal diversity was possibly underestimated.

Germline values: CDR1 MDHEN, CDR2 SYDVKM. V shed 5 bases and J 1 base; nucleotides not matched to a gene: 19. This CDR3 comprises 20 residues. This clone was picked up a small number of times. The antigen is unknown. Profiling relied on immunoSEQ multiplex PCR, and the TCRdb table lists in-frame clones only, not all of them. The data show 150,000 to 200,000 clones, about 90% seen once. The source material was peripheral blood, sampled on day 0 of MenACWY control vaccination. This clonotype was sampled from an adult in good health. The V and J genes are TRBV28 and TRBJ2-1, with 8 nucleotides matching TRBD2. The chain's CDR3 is CASSPGLGAGGLLSYNEQFF. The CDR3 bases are TGTGCCAGCAGTCCCGGTTTAGGGGCGGGAGGCCTCCTTTCCTACAATGAGCAGTTCTTC.